This T cell receptor beta chain was observed in a study of CD8 T cells in ankylosing spondylitis. Notes on the study in general: Prior work had noted some motif variants in reactive arthritis blood and synovial fluid. The authors reported significant enrichment of disease-linked clones in matched ankylosing spondylitis synovial fluid. Seemingly characteristic of ankylosing spondylitis blood was a TCR beta motif consisting of about 8 highly homologous variants.

Germline CDR1 reads SEHNR; CDR2 reads FQNEAQ (reference sequence). The CDR3 is 11 residues long. Trimming took 5 bases from V and 8 from J, leaving 9 bases between them. Generation of TCR beta libraries employed quantitative 5'-RACE incorporating molecular barcodes. A single record per CDR3 protein comes from TCRdb applying MiXCR to the 5' RACE reads. The repertoire holds 200,000 or so distinct CDR3 sequences, with over 10% as singletons. This clonotype was picked up many times. Its target is not known. V usage is TRBV7-9 and J usage is TRBJ1-1; D remains unclear. This receptor was identified in a female donor with ankylosing spondylitis or in good health (not recorded which). The sample was blood, either unsorted or a sorted T cell fraction (not recorded which). The CDR3 here is CASSPGLEAFF. The CDR3, as DNA: TGTGCCAGCAGCCCCGGATTAGAAGCTTTCTTT.